The T cell receptor (beta chain) under discussion was sequenced for a study of regulatory dendritic cells for organ transplantation (TCRdb year 2017). About the full investigation: Sorted naive and memory CD4+ and CD8+ T cells had their TCRbeta repertoires sequenced both before and after allostimulation with either regulatory or mature dendritic cells. The investigation overall reported the following: The repertoires of naive CD4+ and CD8+ T cells were highly diverse, while memory cell repertoires were less diverse, with memory CD8+ cells being the most oligoclonal. Among the resting subsets, the most alloreactive TCR clonotypes were found in memory CD8+ T cells. Expansion of memory CD8+ clones was induced by allostimulation in both subjects, but more limited expansion appeared to be induced by regulatory dendritic cells than by mature dendritic cells. The authors pointed out considerable heterogeneity between individuals in the alloreactive memory CD8+ T cell pool, and only a couple of subjects were sequenced.

Naive T cells were sorted as CD45RA+ and memory T cells as CD45RO+ CD4+ or CD8+ cells by FACS. The T cells used for TCR sequencing were obtained from two healthy control subjects. For the mixed lymphocyte reactions, sorted T cell subsets left unstimulated acted as baseline controls. The Qiagen DNeasy Blood & Tissue Kit was used to extract genomic DNA. Of note for this clone: Its binding antigen is unknown. Base qualities are not provided; no much larger clone lies one nucleotide away.

Trimming takes 6 bases off V and 10 bases off J; junction bases not matched to a gene: 12. Including cysteine and phenylalanine, the CDR3 has 16 amino acids. The kept DNA is CDR3 alone, 48 bases in frame from the first base. The CDR1 and CDR2 encoded by the germline V gene (reference sequence) are MNHNY and SVGAGI. Multiplexed two-step PCR with Vbeta-specific forward primers and Jbeta-specific reverse primers was used to amplify TCRbeta CDR3 regions. Through the immunoSEQ service, the TCRbeta libraries were run on an Illumina instrument for sequencing. The authors' analysis ran thus. IMGT annotation was used to assign V, D and J genes, and synthetic CDR3 analogues were used to correct counts for multiplex PCR bias. In the immunoSEQ Analyzer, repertoire clonality was calculated as one minus normalized Shannon entropy. Clonal expansion was defined by Fisher's exact test with Benjamini-Hochberg false discovery rate control, using two-tailed P<0.01. TCRdb took this table from immuneACCESS and kept in-frame rearrangements with V and J called. Such tables lack part of the clones; where checked against another copy, unresolved V genes explain under half of the gap, and the rest is unexplained. The DNA was the basis for D and trimming; V, J and clone size are from that table. The sample has about 30,000 clones on record, 70% to 90% of them singletons. Together, the top ten hold just over 0.06% of the sample.

The sample comprised naive CD4+ T cells from blood. The sample's cell subset or site label, in plain terms: CD45RA+ naive T cells. This TCR derives from a human donor in good health. The chain was built from TRBV6-6 and TRBJ1-6; 10 bases in the middle match TRBD1. The DNA sequence is as follows: TGTGCCAGCAGATATACAGGGGGACAGGGGCTCTCACCCCTCCACTTT. Its amino acids are CASRYTGGQGLSPLHF.